This T cell receptor (beta chain) was documented in a study of OX40 agonist ivuxolimab in advanced cancers. To note about this clone: The junction differs from germline at one of its ends, possibly a read error.

Some clones are missing from TCRdb's copy, which holds only in-frame ones; the method was immunoSEQ multiplex PCR. The sample lists approximately 58,000 clones; just under 80% were seen once. The germline V gene has CDR1 MNHEY and CDR2 SMNVEV (reference sequence). The CDR3 is made up of 13 amino acids. Sequencing was performed on CD4+ or CD8+ T cells sorted from blood, taken in a trial of the OX40 agonist ivuxolimab. The sequence derives from an adult with an advanced solid tumor such as melanoma, head and neck, liver or kidney cancer. The gene calls are TRBV27 and TRBJ2-7; D gene ambiguous. As DNA, the CDR3 is TGTGCCGGCAGTTTAAAGGTGGGCTACGAGCAGTACTTC. Translation gives CAGSLKVGYEQYF.